The 22 T cell receptor beta chains below come from one sample, sequenced in a study of T-cell memory formation after mild COVID-19. TCRdb re-derived calls from the 5' RACE reads in MiXCR, one entry per CDR3 protein. The sample consists of roughly 310,000 distinct CDR3 sequences, 15% to 20% of them appearing once. Sequencing was done on a sample of PBMCs or a T cell subset sorted from them (not recorded which). The receptors shown here come from a young man who had mild COVID-19 (a few samples of this study predate the infection). Cell type and time point are not known.

The gene calls are TRBV5-1 and TRBJ1-6, with D tentatively TRBD1 (5 bases). Per germline, CDR1 SGHRS and CDR2 YFSETQ. CDR3 length: 18 residues. V was pared by 0 bases and J by 0 bases, with 13 bases between. For the CDR3, the DNA is TGCGCCAGCAGCTTGGTAGGGGCCGCGAGCTCCTATAATTCACCCCTCCACTTT. Amino acids: CASSLVGAASSYNSPLHF.

There are a few counts of this clonotype. The chain is built from TRBV12-3 or TRBV12-4 and TRBJ2-5; D not resolved. This CDR3 contains 11 residues. V was pared by 6 bases and J by 5 bases, with 7 bases between. The CDR3 here is CASSPAETQYF. CDR3 sequence (DNA): TGTGCCAGCAGCCCCGCTGAGACCCAGTACTTC.

This chain connects TRBV9 to TRBJ2-5, with D perhaps matching TRBD1 (5 bases). Trimming left V 1 base short and J 3 bases short, with 10 bases between. The CDR3 is 14 residues long. Germline CDR1 is SGDLS and CDR2 is YYNGEE. This CDR3 reads CASSVRGQEETQYF. In DNA, the CDR3 is TGTGCCAGCAGCGTAAGGGGCCAGGAAGAGACCCAGTACTTC.

V is TRBV11-1 and J is TRBJ2-1; D might be TRBD1 or TRBD2, each matching 5 bases. From germline, CDR1 is SGHAT and CDR2 FQDESV (reference sequence). V was shortened by 5 bases and J by 4 bases, with 18 bases between the two germline ends. CDR3 length: 16 residues. CDR3 amino acids: CASSRPGPESYNEQFF. CDR3 bases: TGTGCCAGCAGCCGGCCGGGACCGGAGAGTTACAATGAGCAGTTCTTC.

This clonotype occurred a few times. J is TRBJ2-2 and V is TRBV12-3 or TRBV12-4; 7 bases fit TRBD1. V lost 4 bases, J lost 2 bases, and 7 bases stayed unmatched. The CDR3 spans 16 residues. CDR3 amino acids: CASSSPRDSNTGELFF. The CDR3 DNA sequence: TGTGCCAGCAGTTCGCCCCGGGACAGCAACACCGGGGAGCTGTTTTTT.

The chain carries TRBV20-1 and TRBJ2-7, with a tentative D call TRBD1 (5 bases). The CDR3 loop spans 12 amino acids. Trimming pared 5 bases from V and 0 bases from J, leaving 8 bases between. CDR1 DFQATT and CDR2 SNEGSKA come from the germline V gene (reference sequence). Here the CDR3 reads CSASTVSYEQYV. CDR3 nucleotide sequence: TGCAGTGCTTCGACAGTCTCCTACGAGCAGTACGTC.

The chain recombines TRBV6-1 with TRBJ2-2; D unresolved. This CDR3 is 14 amino acids long. From germline, CDR1 is MNHNS and CDR2 SASEGT. Trimming left V 5 bases short and J 3 bases short, with 10 bases between. The CDR3 loop is CASSINRYTGELFF. CDR3 nucleotide sequence: TGTGCCAGCAGTATCAACAGATACACCGGGGAGCTGTTTTTT.

The chain combines TRBV2 with TRBJ1-2; D call uncertain. Between the trimmed V and J ends, which lost 8 bases and 5 bases, there was a span of 6 bases. The CDR3 has 10 amino acids. CDR1 is SNHLY, CDR2 FYNNEI, per germline. CDR3 region: CASLRYGYTF. The CDR3, as DNA: TGTGCCAGCCTAAGATATGGCTACACCTTC.

This clonotype was counted a single time. V usage is TRBV5-1 and J usage is TRBJ2-7; 7 bases map to TRBD2. The length of the CDR3 is 17 residues. The trim removed 2 bases at V and 2 bases at J, leaving 13 bases unmatched. Germline loops: CDR1 SGHRS, CDR2 YFSETQ. The CDR3 sequence is CASSLVRGASGTYEQYV. For the CDR3, the DNA is TGCGCCAGCAGCTTAGTAAGAGGGGCTAGCGGTACCTACGAGCAGTACGTC.

Ten or more counts support this clonotype. The rearrangement joins TRBV7-2 to TRBJ2-7; D possibly corresponds to TRBD2 (5 bases). Trimming shortened V by 5 bases and J by 4 bases, and 12 bases separated the two germline ends. The CDR3 sequence is 13 residues long. CDR1 and CDR2 (germline): SGHTA, FQGNSA. In nucleotides, the CDR3 is TGTGCCAGCAGCCTCCTTGGAGGTTACGAGCAGTACTTC. Protein: CASSLLGGYEQYF.

CDR3 bases: TGCGCCAGCAGCCCCGAAGCGCAGGGACCTGTCCTGACTTTC. Its translation is CASSPEAQGPVLTF. The J gene is TRBJ2-6, the V gene TRBV5-1, with D perhaps matching TRBD1 or TRBD2 (5 bases each). Germline assignment: CDR1 SGHRS and CDR2 YFSETQ. This CDR3 has 14 residues. V was trimmed by 4 bases and J by 13 bases, leaving 18 bases between them.

The chain is built from TRBV6-1 and TRBJ1-4, with D possibly TRBD1 on 5 matching bases. The CDR3 covers 14 residues. Looked up from germline, CDR1 is MNHNS and CDR2 is SASEGT. The V end was cut by 6 bases, the J end by 4 bases, with 12 bases between. Written as DNA, the CDR3 is TGTGCCAGCAGCCTGACAGTCTATAATGAAAAACTGTTTTTT. Its translation is CASSLTVYNEKLFF.

The J gene is TRBJ2-3, the V gene TRBV29-1; D is undetermined. Germline assignment: CDR1 SQVTM and CDR2 ANQGSEA. CDR3 length: 12 residues. The V and J ends lost 5 bases and 1 base respectively, with 7 bases between them. Here the CDR3 reads CSVYDRTDTQYF. The CDR3 DNA follows: TGCAGCGTTTACGACCGCACAGATACGCAGTATTTT.

The CDR3 region has the DNA TGCAGTGCTAAGGACACTTTAAGGGGCAATCAGCCCCAGCATTTT. Translating gives CSAKDTLRGNQPQHF. The chain has TRBV20-1 and TRBJ1-5; tentatively, D is TRBD1 (5 bases). The germline CDR1 and CDR2 sequences are DFQATT and SNEGSKA (reference sequence). The length of the CDR3 is 15 residues. V was clipped by 4 bases and J by 2 bases, with 15 bases between them.

In this sample, this clonotype turned up a few times. The rearrangement links TRBV12-3 or TRBV12-4 to TRBJ1-6, with 7 bases lining up with TRBD1. CDR3 length equals 13 residues. V shed 6 bases and J 7 bases; nucleotides not matched to a gene: 3. The CDR3 DNA sequence: TGTGCCAGCAGCGGGACAGCCAATTCACCCCTCCACTTT. Amino acid sequence: CASSGTANSPLHF.

The chain combines TRBV6-2 or TRBV6-3 with TRBJ1-6; D is uncertain. The germline V gene encodes CDR1 MNHEY and CDR2 SVGEGT. The V and J ends lost 2 bases and 6 bases respectively, with 11 bases between them. CDR3 size: 15 residues. The CDR3 nucleotides are TGTGCCAGCAGTTACCGGGCTCCTGGTAATTCACCCCTCCACTTT. Translating it yields CASSYRAPGNSPLHF.

The V call is TRBV6-1, the J call TRBJ2-7; D remains ambiguous. Germline V lookup: CDR1 MNHNS, CDR2 SASEGT. V lost 4 bases to trimming and J lost 2 bases, with 3 bases between them. The CDR3 runs to 11 residues. The CDR3 protein is CASSGPYEQYV. The CDR3 DNA is TGTGCCAGCAGTGGACCCTACGAGCAGTACGTC.

V usage is TRBV18 and J usage is TRBJ1-4, with a tentative D call TRBD1 (6 bases). The CDR3 consists of 16 residues. Germline loops: CDR1 KGHSH, CDR2 LQKENI. Trimming took off 3 bases at V and 7 bases at J, with 18 bases between the two ends. The CDR3 DNA sequence: TGTGCCAGCTCACCTCTCAGTGCAGGGGTTGGTGAAAAACTGTTTTTT. Amino acid sequence: CASSPLSAGVGEKLFF.

This clonotype was counted between two and nine times. The chain recombines TRBV7-2 with TRBJ2-7; possible D gene TRBD1, 6 bases. V was shortened by 4 bases and J by 2 bases, with 9 bases between the two germline ends. The CDR3 length is 13 residues. CDR1 SGHTA and CDR2 FQGNSA come from the germline V gene. The CDR3 spells CASSYRVTYEQYF. The CDR3, as DNA: TGTGCCAGCAGCTACAGGGTTACCTACGAGCAGTACTTC.

This rearrangement joins TRBV3-1 to TRBJ2-3; maybe TRBD1 (5 bases). There are 14 residues in the CDR3. V lost 3 bases and J 2 bases, leaving 9 bases between the germline ends. Germline V lookup: CDR1 LGHDT, CDR2 YNNKEL (reference sequence). CDR3 sequence (DNA): TGTGCCAGCAGCCATTCAGGGTTCACAGATACGCAGTATTTT. Protein product: CASSHSGFTDTQYF.

This clonotype was recorded a few times. The chain recombines TRBV10-3 with TRBJ2-7; 9 bases line up with TRBD1. CDR1 ENHRY and CDR2 SYGVKD come from the germline V gene. V shed 2 bases and J 5 bases; nucleotides not matched to a gene: 4. CDR3 length: 14 amino acids. The CDR3 region has the DNA TGTGCCATCAGTGAGCCGGGACAGGGCGACGAGCAGTACTTC. As protein: CAISEPGQGDEQYF.

V and J are TRBV6-2 or TRBV6-3 and TRBJ2-3, with 9 bases identical to TRBD2. The CDR3 length is 13 residues. V dropped 7 bases and J dropped 7; count of bases not matched to a gene: 6. Germline CDR1 is MNHEY and CDR2 is SVGEGT. The CDR3: CASNQAGGNTQYF. The CDR3 DNA reads TGTGCCAGCAATCAAGCGGGGGGAAATACGCAGTATTTT.